The 28 T cell receptor beta chains in this list originate from one sample, sequenced in a study of CD8+ T cells in alopecia areata. Investigators isolated RNA and reverse transcribed it into cDNA to act as the sequencing template. Method: immunoSEQ multiplex PCR; TCRdb's copy keeps in-frame clones and lacks some. The data hold 95,000 to 100,000 clones, with 50% to 60% observed a single time. Documented treatment: oral pan-JAK inhibitor, 5-10 mg twice daily. Sequencing used CD8+ T cells sorted from blood, obtained at approximately week 56, from a patient treated with tofacitinib. These receptors all stem from a human donor with alopecia areata.

The chain is built from TRBV14 and TRBJ2-3, with 8 nucleotides matching TRBD1. Germline CDR1 reads SGHDN; CDR2 reads FVKESK. After removal of 1 base from V and 2 bases from J, the junction contained 5 bases not matched to a gene. The CDR3 loop spans 16 amino acids. CDR3 amino acids: CASSQVRDRPTDTQYF. CDR3 DNA: TGTGCCAGCAGCCAAGTCCGGGACAGGCCCACAGATACGCAGTATTTT.

This chain uses TRBV5-1 with TRBJ2-1; no clear D gene. Per the germline V gene, CDR1 is SGHRS and CDR2 is YFSETQ. V lost 1 base and J lost 5, with 10 bases in between. The CDR3 has 14 amino acids. The CDR3 region has the DNA TGCGCCAGCAGCTTGACAAGTTCAAACAATGAGCAGTTCTTC. It yields the protein CASSLTSSNNEQFF.

The chain carries TRBV7-6 and TRBJ2-7, with D uncertain. Between the trimmed V and J ends, which lost 0 bases and 4 bases, there was a span of 13 bases. The CDR3 totals 15 residues. Per the germline V gene, CDR1 is SGHVS and CDR2 is FNYEAQ. CDR3 residues: CASSLALGGLYEQYF. The CDR3 DNA follows: TGTGCCAGCAGCTTAGCGCTCGGCGGCCTATACGAGCAGTACTTC. The complete variable domain, with remaining parts taken from reference TRBV7-6 and TRBJ2-7, reads GAGVSQSPRYKVTKRGQDVALRCDPISGHVSLYWYRQALGQGPEFLTYFNYEAQQDKSGLPNDRFSAERPEGSISTLTIQRTEQRDSAMYRCASSLALGGLYEQYFGPGTRLTVT.

The chain carries TRBV29-1 and TRBJ2-7, with D perhaps matching TRBD2 (5 bases). Germline V CDR1 and CDR2: SQVTM, ANQGSEA. V was trimmed by 2 bases and J by 0 bases, leaving 8 bases between them. The CDR3 extends over 13 amino acids. For the CDR3, the DNA is TGCAGCGTTGAAACGGGAAGCTCCTACGAGCAGTACTTC. The encoded protein is CSVETGSSYEQYF.

The chain uses TRBV5-6 and TRBJ2-7; 10 nucleotides align to TRBD1. Germline CDR1 reads SGHDT; CDR2 reads YYEEEE. The V segment lost 0 bases and the J segment 2 bases; nucleotides outside the gene matches: 14. The CDR3 loop spans 19 amino acids. This CDR3 reads CASSLVGTGELRGTYEQYF. The DNA of the CDR3 is TGTGCCAGCAGCTTGGTAGGGACAGGGGAATTGAGGGGGACCTACGAGCAGTACTTC.

The chain recombines TRBV19 with TRBJ1-2; D may be TRBD1 (5 bases). Trimming left V 6 bases short and J 1 base short, with 9 bases between. Germline CDR1 LNHDA, CDR2 SQIVND (reference sequence). This CDR3 comprises 13 residues. The CDR3 DNA is TGTGCCAGTAGCCCAGGGAGTAACTATGGCTACACCTTC. Translated: CASSPGSNYGYTF.

V and J are TRBV5-6 and TRBJ2-7, with 7 bases that match TRBD1. Trimming cost V 2 bases and J 9 bases; bases outside gene matches: 17. Germline loops: CDR1 SGHDT, CDR2 YYEEEE. The CDR3 length is 16 residues. The CDR3 loop reads CASSLRAENLNRGQYF. Here the CDR3 DNA reads TGTGCCAGCAGCTTACGAGCCGAGAACCTGAACAGGGGGCAGTACTTC.

The CDR3 spells CASSLGFDNEQFF. The CDR3 DNA reads TGTGCCAGCAGCTTAGGTTTTGACAATGAGCAGTTCTTC. The V gene is TRBV7-6, the J gene TRBJ2-1; D unclear. The CDR3 sequence is 13 residues long. The ends were cut back, 1 base at V and 5 bases at J, with 6 bases in the middle. Germline CDR1 is SGHVS and CDR2 is FNYEAQ.

The V gene is TRBV7-9, the J gene TRBJ2-1; TRBD2 aligns across 13 bases. Looked up from germline, CDR1 is SEHNR and CDR2 is FQNEAQ (reference sequence). The CDR3 spans 16 residues. Trimming took 6 bases from V and 4 from J; bases not matched to a gene: 6. CDR3 DNA: TGTGCCAGCAGAATGGGACTAGCGGGGTGGTACAATGAGCAGTTCTTC. Residues: CASRMGLAGWYNEQFF.

This clone was seen once. V usage is TRBV6-5 and J usage is TRBJ2-1; perhaps TRBD2 as D (5 bases). This CDR3 spans 16 amino acids. Germline lookup yields CDR1 MNHEY and CDR2 SVGAGI. Trimming pared 3 bases from V and 6 bases from J, leaving 18 bases between. The CDR3 coding sequence is TGTGCCAGCAGTTATTTTCCCCTAGCCCCGATCAATGAGCAGTTCTTC. Translating it yields CASSYFPLAPINEQFF.

This clone appeared once. This chain's CDR3 is CASSLVPSVLTDTQYF. The CDR3 DNA sequence: TGTGCCAGCAGCTTAGTTCCTAGCGTTTTGACAGATACGCAGTATTTT. The V and J genes are TRBV7-8 and TRBJ2-3; the D gene is possibly TRBD2 (6 bases). The V end lost 1 base, the J end lost 3 bases, and 14 bases lay between the germline ends. The CDR3 length is 16 residues. Germline V gene lookup returns CDR1 SGHVS and CDR2 FQNEAQ.

V and J are TRBV19 and TRBJ1-4; no clear D gene. Germline-derived CDR1 and CDR2 are LNHDA and SQIVND (reference sequence). The CDR3 runs 12 residues. V lost 2 bases and J lost 7, with 5 bases in between. CDR3 in DNA: TGTGCCAGTAGTATATTTGGTGAAAAACTGTTTTTT. It is translated as CASSIFGEKLFF.

The CDR3 spells CASRTSSNTEAFF. CDR3 nucleotide sequence: TGCGCCAGCAGGACCAGTTCGAACACTGAAGCTTTCTTT. This chain links TRBV4-1 with TRBJ1-1, with D unclear. The CDR3 spans 13 residues. Trimming pared 6 bases from V and 1 base from J, leaving 9 bases between. The germline CDR1 and CDR2 sequences are MGHRA and YSYEKL.

This clone was detected a few times. This chain uses TRBV29-1 with TRBJ2-1; 11 bases agree with TRBD1. The CDR3 is made up of 14 amino acids. The germline V gene encodes CDR1 SQVTM and CDR2 ANQGSEA. V was clipped by 3 bases and J by 7 bases; unmatched bases: 5. The CDR3 DNA follows: TGCAGCGTTGAGGGGACAGGGGGAGGGAATGAGCAGTTCTTC. Amino acids: CSVEGTGGGNEQFF.

V gene TRBV19 combines with J gene TRBJ2-1, with 9 bases lining up with TRBD2. J was trimmed by 4 bases and V by 2 bases; bases with no gene match: 6. This CDR3 spans 16 amino acids. The V gene's germline CDR1 is LNHDA and CDR2 SQIVND (reference sequence). DNA for the CDR3: TGTGCCAGTAGTATACCAGGACTAGCGAGGTACAATGAGCAGTTCTTC. It is translated as CASSIPGLARYNEQFF.

This sequence joins TRBV5-1 and TRBJ1-2, with TRBD1 as a possible D gene (6 bases). Germline CDR1 is SGHRS and CDR2 is YFSETQ. The V end was cut by 1 base, the J end by 9 bases, with 19 bases between. CDR3 length: 15 residues. In DNA form, the CDR3 reads TGCGCCAGCAGCTTGAGGGACACCGGGTTTAGGAGCTACACCTTC. Protein product: CASSLRDTGFRSYTF. Filled out from reference TRBV5-1 and TRBJ1-2, the complete variable domain reads KAGVTQTPRYLIKTRGQQVTLSCSPISGHRSVSWYQQTPGQGLQFLFEYFSETQRNKGNFPGRFSGRQFSNSRSEMNVSTLELGDSALYLCASSLRDTGFRSYTFGSGTRLTVV.

The V gene is TRBV6-5, the J gene TRBJ2-3; D remains unclear. In germline, CDR1 is MNHEY, CDR2 SVGAGI. The V end lost 7 bases, the J end lost 0 bases, and 11 bases lay between the germline ends. The CDR3 has 14 residues. The CDR3 reads CASNFDESTDTQYF. CDR3 coding DNA: TGTGCCAGCAACTTCGACGAAAGCACAGATACGCAGTATTTT.

The chain links TRBV7-3 to TRBJ2-3; D possibly corresponds to TRBD1 (6 bases). There are 13 residues in the CDR3. V lost 3 bases and J lost 5, with 9 bases in between. Germline-derived CDR1 and CDR2 are SGHTA and FQGTGA. The CDR3 region has the DNA TGTGCCAGCAGCTTTGGGGGCGAAGATACGCAGTATTTT. As protein: CASSFGGEDTQYF.

The genes are TRBV5-6 and TRBJ2-2, with 9 bases matching TRBD1. The V and J ends lost 3 bases and 3 bases, in that order; junction bases with no gene match: 3. The CDR3 has 15 amino acids. CDR1 SGHDT and CDR2 YYEEEE come from the germline V gene. This chain's CDR3 is CASSYDRGYTGELFF. The CDR3 region has the DNA TGTGCCAGCAGCTACGACAGGGGGTACACCGGGGAGCTGTTTTTT.

This clone was detected only once. One end of the junction varies from germline; a read error may be responsible. V gene TRBV30 combines with J gene TRBJ2-7; D not resolved. The CDR3 loop spans 12 amino acids. Looked up from germline, CDR1 is GTSNPN and CDR2 is SVGIG (reference sequence). The CDR3 protein is CAWTGDTYGQYF. The CDR3 DNA reads TGTGCCTGGACTGGGGATACCTACGGGCAGTACTTC.

This clone was seen a few times. The genes are TRBV10-3 and TRBJ2-3, with 12 bases identical to TRBD2. Losses at the gene ends were 11 bases for V and 3 bases for J; bases not matched to a gene: 12. Per germline, CDR1 ENHRY and CDR2 SYGVKD. The CDR3 covers 16 residues. CDR3 nucleotides: TGTGCCTCCAAACCCACTAGCGGGGGGTCGACAGATACGCAGTATTTT. Amino acid sequence: CASKPTSGGSTDTQYF.

The V gene is TRBV13, the J gene TRBJ2-3, with 14 bases identical to TRBD2. The V segment lost 5 bases and the J segment 5 bases; nucleotides outside the gene matches: 9. Germline lookup yields CDR1 PRHDT and CDR2 FYEKMQ (reference sequence). The CDR3 has 17 residues. CDR3 DNA: TGTGCCAGCAGCCAGGGACTAGCGGGGGATCGGAGAGATACGCAGTATTTT. Translated: CASSQGLAGDRRDTQYF.

This clone was seen a handful of times. The chain links TRBV19 to TRBJ2-5; 14 bases agree with TRBD2. With 6 bases clipped from V and 5 bases from J, the junction kept 8 bases outside the gene matches. Germline V lookup: CDR1 LNHDA, CDR2 SQIVND (reference sequence). The CDR3 has 16 amino acids. The CDR3 is CASRPTSGGARETQYF. The CDR3 bases are TGTGCCAGTAGACCGACTAGCGGGGGGGCCCGGGAGACCCAGTACTTC.

The genes are TRBV6-5 and TRBJ2-1, with D uncertain. The CDR3 is 11 amino acids. Per germline, CDR1 MNHEY and CDR2 SVGAGI. Trimming left V 6 bases short and J 3 bases short, with 3 bases between. The CDR3 loop is CASSNYNEQFF. The CDR3 coding sequence is TGTGCCAGCAGCAACTACAATGAGCAGTTCTTC.

The chain joins TRBV7-9 to TRBJ2-1; 9 positions match TRBD2. Germline V gives CDR1 SEHNR, CDR2 FQNEAQ (reference sequence). The CDR3 consists of 16 residues. V lost 5 bases and J lost 3; bases outside the gene matches: 8. The CDR3 is CASSLRSGGDYNEQFF. The CDR3 coding sequence is TGTGCCAGCAGCCTCCGTAGCGGGGGAGACTACAATGAGCAGTTCTTC.

As DNA, the CDR3 is TGTGCCAGCAGCCCCCCTTTGCTAGCGGGGGGTTACACAGATACGCAGTATTTT. This gives the protein CASSPPLLAGGYTDTQYF. The J gene is TRBJ2-3, the V gene TRBV7-9; 11 bases are shared with TRBD2. The CDR3 covers 18 residues. Germline lookup yields CDR1 SEHNR and CDR2 FQNEAQ (reference sequence). Unmatched junction bases numbered 12, after V lost 5 bases and J lost 2 bases.

The rearrangement links TRBV9 to TRBJ2-7, with TRBD1 as a possible D gene (6 bases). V was pared by 6 bases and J by 4 bases, with 17 bases between. The CDR3 extends over 14 amino acids. Germline V gene sequence: CDR1 SGDLS, CDR2 YYNGEE. The CDR3 sequence is CASNPGDAHYEQYF. The CDR3 bases are TGTGCCAGCAACCCAGGGGACGCCCATTACGAGCAGTACTTC.

This clone was picked up a small number of times. The V call is TRBV19, the J call TRBJ1-5, with 10 bases lining up with TRBD1. CDR1 and CDR2 from the germline V gene are LNHDA and SQIVND (reference sequence). The CDR3 loop spans 13 amino acids. J was trimmed by 4 bases and V by 10 bases; bases with no gene match: 4. CDR3 amino acids: CATRTGGNQPQHF. The CDR3, as DNA: TGTGCCACTCGGACAGGGGGTAATCAGCCCCAGCATTTT.